A single sample gave rise to the 15 T cell receptor beta chains below, sequenced in a study of CD8+ T cells in alopecia areata. Extracted from the samples, RNA was reverse transcribed into cDNA to serve as the sequencing template. Profiled with immunoSEQ multiplex PCR; TCRdb holds only in-frame clones, not every one. This sample has 90,000 or so clones, with about 44% found just once. Sample treatment: oral pan-JAK inhibitor, 5-10 mg twice daily. Source: CD8+ T cells sorted from blood, taken at week 24, from a patient treated with tofacitinib. These receptor sequences come from a human donor with alopecia areata.

V and J are TRBV13 and TRBJ1-4; 9 nucleotides match TRBD1. The CDR3 is 19 amino acids. Looked up from germline, CDR1 is PRHDT and CDR2 is FYEKMQ (reference sequence). V was clipped by 5 bases and J by 4 bases; unmatched bases: 17. CDR3 sequence: CASSPPPGQGTRINEKLFF. The CDR3 DNA sequence: TGTGCCAGCAGCCCCCCCCCGGGACAGGGAACTCGGATTAATGAAAAACTGTTTTTT.

The J gene is TRBJ1-3, the V gene TRBV4-3, with D maybe TRBD1 (5 bases). Germline V lookup: CDR1 LGHNA, CDR2 YSLEER. The ends were cut back, 0 bases at V and 4 bases at J, with 13 bases in the middle. CDR3 length: 16 residues. CDR3: CASSQDRVGGGNTIYF. The CDR3 DNA reads as TGCGCCAGCAGCCAAGACAGGGTTGGAGGAGGAAACACCATATATTTT.

The sample holds a few counts of this clone. The chain carries TRBV23-1 and TRBJ1-5; D ambiguous. TRBV23-1 is identified as an open reading frame with a role that is uncertain. V was cut by 4 bases and J by 4 bases, with 8 bases left in between. The CDR3 has 13 residues. CDR3 coding DNA: TGCGCCAGCAGTCGGGGAGGTAATCAGCCCCAGCATTTT. The encoded protein is CASSRGGNQPQHF.

This clone was seen just once. V gene TRBV6-5 combines with J gene TRBJ2-7; D might be TRBD1 (6 bases). The germline CDR1 and CDR2 sequences are MNHEY and SVGAGI. The CDR3 has 14 residues. Trimming shortened V by 0 bases and J by 3 bases, and 9 bases separated the two germline ends. The CDR3 sequence: CASSYSNRDYEQYF. The CDR3 DNA reads TGTGCCAGCAGTTACTCGAACAGGGACTACGAGCAGTACTTC.

The CDR3 here is CASSMPGAATYGYTF. Here the CDR3 DNA reads TGTGCCAGTAGTATGCCGGGGGCGGCTACCTATGGCTACACCTTC. The J gene is TRBJ1-2, the V gene TRBV19; D perhaps matches TRBD1 (6 bases). V dropped 3 bases and J dropped 4 bases, with 15 bases sitting between them. This CDR3 has 15 amino acids. Germline V lookup: CDR1 LNHDA, CDR2 SQIVND (reference sequence).

This clone has a handful of counts. The chain couples TRBV7-9 to TRBJ2-3; D ambiguous. Germline CDR1 SEHNR, CDR2 FQNEAQ (reference sequence). The CDR3 length is 16 residues. Trimming stripped 4 bases from V and 2 bases from J, with 16 bases between. CDR3 DNA sequence: TGTGCCAGCAGCTCCAGATGGGATCGTGACACAGATACGCAGTATTTT. Encoded protein: CASSSRWDRDTDTQYF.

This clone was detected a few times. This chain links TRBV5-1 with TRBJ2-1, with D perhaps given as TRBD1 or TRBD2 (5 bases each). This CDR3 contains 15 residues. Trimming stripped 6 bases from V and 4 bases from J, with 17 bases between. Germline loops: CDR1 SGHRS, CDR2 YFSETQ. This CDR3 is CASTQTPGPYNEQFF. The CDR3 DNA sequence: TGCGCCAGCACCCAGACCCCGGGACCGTACAATGAGCAGTTCTTC.

This clone was seen more than once but under ten times. In DNA, the CDR3 is TGTGCCAGCAGCTCCGGGACAGGGTCCTACGAGCAGTACTTC. Translation: CASSSGTGSYEQYF. The chain couples TRBV5-6 to TRBJ2-7; 9 bases are a match to TRBD1. The germline V gene has CDR1 SGHDT and CDR2 YYEEEE. This CDR3 is built from 14 residues. The V gene end was trimmed by 3 bases and the J gene end by 1 base; junction bases not matched to a gene: 2. The full variable domain, with the rest looked up from reference TRBV5-6 and TRBJ2-7, is DAGVTQSPTHLIKTRGQQVTLRCSPKSGHDTVSWYQQALGQGPQFIFQYYEEEERQRGNFPDRFSGHQFPNYSSELNVNALLLGDSALYLCASSSGTGSYEQYFGPGTRLTVT.

The chain links TRBV7-9 to TRBJ1-5, with a possible D match to TRBD1 (5 bases). The CDR3 extends over 13 amino acids. V shed 5 bases and J shed 14 bases, with 19 bases lying between them. The V gene's germline CDR1 is SEHNR and CDR2 FQNEAQ (reference sequence). The CDR3: CASSLGAEGRKHF. CDR3 DNA: TGTGCCAGCAGCCTCGGGGCGGAGGGTCGGAAGCATTTT.

This clone has a single count. The rearrangement uses TRBV25-1 and TRBJ2-1; TRBD2 is a possible D gene (5 bases). V was trimmed by 5 bases and J by 0 bases, leaving 14 bases between them. CDR1 and CDR2 from the germline V gene are MGHDK and SYGVNS. The CDR3 loop spans 16 amino acids. The CDR3, as DNA: TGTGCCAGCAGTTTCTCTGGGAGAAACTCCTACAATGAGCAGTTCTTC. Translating it yields CASSFSGRNSYNEQFF. The full variable domain, rest sourced from reference TRBV25-1 and TRBJ2-1, is EADIYQTPRYLVIGTGKKITLECSQTMGHDKMYWYQQDPGMELHLIHYSYGVNSTEKGDLSSESTVSRIRTEHFPLTLESARPSHTSQYLCASSFSGRNSYNEQFFGPGTRLTVL.

The chain is built from TRBV19 and TRBJ1-1; unclear D gene. The CDR3 has 15 amino acids. V dropped 3 bases and J dropped 0 bases, with 11 bases sitting between them. Germline CDR1 LNHDA, CDR2 SQIVND (reference sequence). The CDR3 coding sequence is TGTGCCAGTAGTATGAGCCCGAGTATGAACACTGAAGCTTTCTTT. Protein: CASSMSPSMNTEAFF.

This clone was detected only a few times. The gene calls are TRBV19 and TRBJ1-1; D is ambiguous. The CDR3 is made up of 14 amino acids. The V gene's germline CDR1 is LNHDA and CDR2 SQIVND (reference sequence). Trimming left V 6 bases short and J 0 bases short, with 11 bases between. CDR3 DNA: TGTGCCAGTAGCTGGAGTTTGGTGAACACTGAAGCTTTCTTT. This sequence encodes CASSWSLVNTEAFF.

The chain couples TRBV9 to TRBJ1-1, with 12 bases fitting TRBD1. V dropped 3 bases and J dropped 10; count of bases not matched to a gene: 7. The CDR3 is 14 residues long. Germline lookup yields CDR1 SGDLS and CDR2 YYNGEE. The CDR3 sequence is CASSASGTGGTAFF. The CDR3 nucleotides are TGTGCCAGCAGCGCCTCCGGGACAGGGGGCACAGCTTTCTTT.

The rearrangement links TRBV20-1 to TRBJ2-5; tentatively, D is TRBD1 (5 bases). CDR1 and CDR2 from the germline V gene are DFQATT and SNEGSKA (reference sequence). The CDR3 runs 8 residues. V was shortened by 8 bases and J by 7 bases, with 5 bases between the two germline ends. This chain's CDR3 is CSRGTQYF. Here the CDR3 DNA reads TGCAGTAGGGGGACCCAGTACTTC.

The gene calls are TRBV6-5 and TRBJ1-5; D is perhaps TRBD1 (5 bases). The V and J ends lost 0 bases and 7 bases respectively, with 13 bases between them. There are 15 residues in the CDR3. Germline CDR1 reads MNHEY; CDR2 reads SVGAGI. The CDR3 sequence: CASSYSVAGHQPQHF. The CDR3 DNA is TGTGCCAGCAGTTACTCTGTGGCAGGGCACCAGCCCCAGCATTTT.